This T cell receptor (beta chain) comes out of a study of cytomegalovirus exposure and HLA in healthy donors. Study conclusions and caveats: As immune exposure information, only CMV serostatus was available. Presence/absence comparisons presumed near-even sequencing depth among donors. Researchers counted roughly 150 TCR beta chains as cytomegalovirus-associated. Earlier analysis looked at TCR beta V segments, and most were productive about 87% or about 30% of the time.

V lost 3 bases to trimming and J lost 10 bases, with 10 bases between them. This CDR3 region has 12 residues. In germline, CDR1 is LNHDA, CDR2 SQIVND (reference sequence). Comment on this clone: Antigen: not known.

PCR amplification relied on 60 Vbeta primers (plus 13 Jbeta primers). Here immunoSEQ multiplex PCR was the method, and the copy in TCRdb shows in-frame clones only, minus some. The data show around 190,000 clones, around 80% seen once. The specimen sequenced was PBMCs. This clonotype originated in a woman in her twenties or thirties in good health and CMV-seropositive. The rearrangement joins TRBV19 to TRBJ2-1; D possibly corresponds to TRBD1 (5 bases). CDR3 DNA sequence: TGTGCCAGTAGTATGGGGCTAAGAGAGCAGTTCTTC. Its protein product is CASSMGLREQFF.